What follows are 18 T cell receptor beta chains derived from one specimen sequenced in a study of CD8+ T cells in alopecia areata. The sample's treatment: oral pan-JAK inhibitor, 5-10 mg twice daily. Extraction of RNA preceded its reverse transcription into cDNA, which served as the sequencing template. Generated by immunoSEQ multiplex PCR, the TCRdb table keeps only in-frame clones and is missing some. The sample carries some 150,000 clones, approximately 90% recorded once. The sample here was CD8+ T cells sorted from blood, taken at week 4, from a patient treated with tofacitinib. These receptors all stem from a human donor with alopecia areata.

The rearrangement uses TRBV6-6 and TRBJ2-4, with D perhaps given as TRBD1 or TRBD2 (6 bases each). CDR3 length equals 15 residues. Trimming removed 6 bases from V and 0 bases from J, with 12 bases in between. Germline V gives CDR1 MNHNY, CDR2 SVGAGI (reference sequence). CDR3 residues: CASSLQGLAKNIQYF. In nucleotides, the CDR3 is TGTGCCAGCAGCCTACAGGGACTAGCCAAAAACATTCAGTACTTC.

In DNA form, the CDR3 reads TGTGCCAGCAGCCTCTCAGGGGAGGAACTGTTTTTT. Protein sequence: CASSLSGEELFF. The chain uses TRBV7-9 and TRBJ1-4, with D possibly TRBD1 on 6 matching bases. This CDR3 has 12 residues. Per the germline V gene, CDR1 is SEHNR and CDR2 is FQNEAQ (reference sequence). V lost 5 bases to trimming and J lost 12 bases, with 13 bases between them.

This clone showed up just once. The chain recombines TRBV5-1 with TRBJ2-7, with D perhaps matching TRBD2 (5 bases). This CDR3 spans 14 amino acids. V was cut by 4 bases and J by 1 base, with 12 bases left in between. The V gene's germline CDR1 is SGHRS and CDR2 YFSETQ. CDR3 DNA: TGCGCCAGCAGCCGGACTGGATTATCCTACGAGCAGTACTTC. This gives the protein CASSRTGLSYEQYF. Using reference TRBV5-1 and TRBJ2-7 for the parts outside the CDR3, the full variable domain is KAGVTQTPRYLIKTRGQQVTLSCSPISGHRSVSWYQQTPGQGLQFLFEYFSETQRNKGNFPGRFSGRQFSNSRSEMNVSTLELGDSALYLCASSRTGLSYEQYFGPGTRLTVT.

The CDR3 region has the DNA TGTGCCACCAGCAGAGGGGCAGGGCCAGATACGCAGTATTTT. Translation gives CATSRGAGPDTQYF. The J gene is TRBJ2-3, the V gene TRBV15; D possibly corresponds to TRBD1 (5 bases). The germline CDR1 and CDR2 sequences are LNHNV and YYDKDF (reference sequence). This CDR3 has 14 residues. Trimming left V 1 base short and J 4 bases short, with 9 bases between.

The V gene is TRBV7-9, the J gene TRBJ2-3, with a possible D match to TRBD2 (6 bases). There are 15 residues in the CDR3. V dropped 5 bases and J dropped 4 bases, with 16 bases sitting between them. Germline CDR1 SEHNR, CDR2 FQNEAQ (reference sequence). In DNA form, the CDR3 reads TGTGCCAGCAGCCCCCTTTCGGGGGTGGCAGATACGCAGTATTTT. Protein sequence: CASSPLSGVADTQYF.

The chain recombines TRBV5-6 with TRBJ2-5; no definite D call. The germline CDR1 and CDR2 sequences are SGHDT and YYEEEE. Deletions cut 0 bases from V and 5 bases from J, with 23 bases between. The CDR3 covers 18 residues. The CDR3 is CASSLDYVSPLGWETQYF. CDR3 sequence (DNA): TGTGCCAGCAGCTTGGATTACGTGTCGCCCTTGGGGTGGGAGACCCAGTACTTC. The entire variable domain, with the rest obtained from reference TRBV5-6 and TRBJ2-5, is as follows: DAGVTQSPTHLIKTRGQQVTLRCSPKSGHDTVSWYQQALGQGPQFIFQYYEEEERQRGNFPDRFSGHQFPNYSSELNVNALLLGDSALYLCASSLDYVSPLGWETQYFGPGTRLLVL.

This chain joins TRBV5-1 and TRBJ2-1; TRBD1 matches 8 bases. Losses at the gene ends were 0 bases for V and 5 bases for J; bases not matched to a gene: 1. Germline V gene sequence: CDR1 SGHRS, CDR2 YFSETQ. CDR3 length: 14 residues. The CDR3 reads CASSLGTGNNEQFF. CDR3 sequence (DNA): TGCGCCAGCAGCTTGGGGACAGGGAACAATGAGCAGTTCTTC.

This clone was found a few times. The J gene is TRBJ2-5, the V gene TRBV7-9; TRBD1 matches 7 bases. The CDR3 is made up of 14 amino acids. CDR1 and CDR2 from the germline V gene are SEHNR and FQNEAQ (reference sequence). V lost 4 bases, J lost 5 bases, and 7 bases stayed unmatched. CDR3 coding DNA: TGTGCCAGCAGCTCTCGACAGGGCGACGAGACCCAGTACTTC. Protein sequence: CASSSRQGDETQYF.

The rearrangement joins TRBV29-1 to TRBJ2-7; TRBD1 might be the D (6 bases). The germline V and J ends were trimmed by 4 bases and 3 bases, with 16 bases remaining between them. Germline V CDR1 and CDR2: SQVTM, ANQGSEA. CDR3 length: 14 amino acids. This chain's CDR3 is CSVVESGQSYEQYF. The CDR3 DNA reads TGCAGCGTTGTAGAGTCTGGACAGAGCTACGAGCAGTACTTC.

The chain recombines TRBV4-1 with TRBJ1-1; D perhaps matches TRBD1 (5 bases). This CDR3 spans 15 amino acids. The germline V and J ends were trimmed by 1 base and 3 bases, with 12 bases remaining between them. Per the germline V gene, CDR1 is MGHRA and CDR2 is YSYEKL. CDR3 nucleotide sequence: TGCGCCAGCAGCCAAGTGGCCAGGGAGGACACTGAAGCTTTCTTT. Its protein product is CASSQVAREDTEAFF.

The V gene is TRBV27, the J gene TRBJ1-1; D unresolved. V was trimmed by 2 bases and J by 0 bases, leaving 7 bases between them. This CDR3 is 14 amino acids long. The germline V gene has CDR1 MNHEY and CDR2 SMNVEV (reference sequence). The CDR3 nucleotides are TGTGCCAGCAGTTTAAGTATGGTGAACACTGAAGCTTTCTTT. This sequence encodes CASSLSMVNTEAFF.

The chain employs TRBV30 and TRBJ1-1; a weak D match, TRBD1 (5 bases). Deletions cut 2 bases from V and 5 bases from J, with 12 bases between. Germline V CDR1 and CDR2: GTSNPN, SVGIG (reference sequence). This CDR3 is 13 amino acids long. CDR3 loop: CAWSLRGWTEAFF. The DNA of the CDR3 is TGTGCCTGGAGTTTAAGGGGATGGACTGAAGCTTTCTTT.

The chain recombines TRBV7-4 with TRBJ1-1, with D maybe TRBD1 (6 bases). The length of the CDR3 is 17 residues. Germline values: CDR1 SGHVT, CDR2 SQSDAQ. V lost 2 bases, J lost 0 bases, and 16 bases lay in between. This CDR3 is CASSLFAGAGMNTEAFF. Written as DNA, the CDR3 is TGTGCCAGCAGCTTATTTGCAGGGGCCGGGATGAACACTGAAGCTTTCTTT.

Only one count was recorded for this clone. This chain uses TRBV7-6 with TRBJ2-2; 8 positions match TRBD2. Germline V gives CDR1 SGHVS, CDR2 FNYEAQ. The V segment lost 1 base and the J segment 5 bases; nucleotides outside the gene matches: 6. This CDR3 contains 16 residues. CDR3: CASSLGSGGSTGELFF. The CDR3 DNA follows: TGTGCCAGCAGCTTAGGCAGCGGGGGCTCGACCGGGGAGCTGTTTTTT. Based on the CDR3 plus reference TRBV7-6 and TRBJ2-2, the full variable domain is GAGVSQSPRYKVTKRGQDVALRCDPISGHVSLYWYRQALGQGPEFLTYFNYEAQQDKSGLPNDRFSAERPEGSISTLTIQRTEQRDSAMYRCASSLGSGGSTGELFFGEGSRLTVL.

This rearrangement joins TRBV7-9 to TRBJ1-2, with 12 bases aligning to TRBD1. CDR3 length equals 13 residues. Germline V CDR1 and CDR2: SEHNR, FQNEAQ (reference sequence). Trimming took 5 bases from V and 6 from J; bases not matched to a gene: 1. CDR3 DNA: TGTGCCAGCAGCGGGGACAGGGGGCATGGCTACACCTTC. Its protein is CASSGDRGHGYTF.

The chain joins TRBV4-1 to TRBJ2-7, with D perhaps matching TRBD2 (6 bases). V was trimmed by 1 base and J by 2 bases, leaving 9 bases between them. Germline V gene data show CDR1 as MGHRA and CDR2 as YSYEKL. The CDR3 contains 14 residues. In DNA, the CDR3 is TGCGCCAGCAGCCAAGGCTCGGGGGCCTACGAGCAGTACTTC. Residues: CASSQGSGAYEQYF.

The chain carries TRBV7-8 and TRBJ2-3; 10 bases map to TRBD2. This CDR3 has 20 residues. Germline V gives CDR1 SGHVS, CDR2 FQNEAQ. V lost 0 bases, J lost 0 bases, and 12 bases stayed unmatched. The CDR3 sequence is CASSLAEASGGRSSTDTQYF. CDR3 bases: TGTGCCAGCAGCTTAGCGGAAGCTAGCGGGGGAAGATCTAGCACAGATACGCAGTATTTT.

The chain joins TRBV25-1 to TRBJ1-3, with D hard to call. Trimming cost V 4 bases and J 0 bases, with 7 bases left between them. The germline V gene has CDR1 MGHDK and CDR2 SYGVNS. The CDR3 consists of 14 residues. The CDR3, as DNA: TGTGCCAGCAGTGGACAAGACTCTGGAAACACCATATATTTT. Translated: CASSGQDSGNTIYF. Together with reference TRBV25-1 and TRBJ1-3, the CDR3 gives the full variable domain: EADIYQTPRYLVIGTGKKITLECSQTMGHDKMYWYQQDPGMELHLIHYSYGVNSTEKGDLSSESTVSRIRTEHFPLTLESARPSHTSQYLCASSGQDSGNTIYFGEGSWLTVV.